This T cell receptor (beta chain) stems from a study of T cell changes during pregnancy in multiple sclerosis. Clones were sequenced by immunoSEQ multiplex PCR, and TCRdb holds only the in-frame ones, with some missing. Among roughly 100,000 clones, 92% were seen once, and the ten largest hold roughly 1.7%. The ends lost 10 bases at V and 6 bases at J; junction bases unmatched: 13. The CDR3 spans 16 residues. The germline CDR1 and CDR2 sequences are MNHEY and SMNVEV (reference sequence). The rearrangement joins TRBV27 to TRBJ2-2; 11 nucleotides line up with TRBD1. The receptor comes from a female donor with multiple sclerosis, enrolled in a pregnancy study. The sample here was peripheral blood, taken after pregnancy. The chain's CDR3 is CATLRPGQGVPGELFF. CDR3 DNA sequence: TGTGCCACCCTGAGGCCGGGACAGGGGGTCCCCGGGGAGCTGTTTTTT.